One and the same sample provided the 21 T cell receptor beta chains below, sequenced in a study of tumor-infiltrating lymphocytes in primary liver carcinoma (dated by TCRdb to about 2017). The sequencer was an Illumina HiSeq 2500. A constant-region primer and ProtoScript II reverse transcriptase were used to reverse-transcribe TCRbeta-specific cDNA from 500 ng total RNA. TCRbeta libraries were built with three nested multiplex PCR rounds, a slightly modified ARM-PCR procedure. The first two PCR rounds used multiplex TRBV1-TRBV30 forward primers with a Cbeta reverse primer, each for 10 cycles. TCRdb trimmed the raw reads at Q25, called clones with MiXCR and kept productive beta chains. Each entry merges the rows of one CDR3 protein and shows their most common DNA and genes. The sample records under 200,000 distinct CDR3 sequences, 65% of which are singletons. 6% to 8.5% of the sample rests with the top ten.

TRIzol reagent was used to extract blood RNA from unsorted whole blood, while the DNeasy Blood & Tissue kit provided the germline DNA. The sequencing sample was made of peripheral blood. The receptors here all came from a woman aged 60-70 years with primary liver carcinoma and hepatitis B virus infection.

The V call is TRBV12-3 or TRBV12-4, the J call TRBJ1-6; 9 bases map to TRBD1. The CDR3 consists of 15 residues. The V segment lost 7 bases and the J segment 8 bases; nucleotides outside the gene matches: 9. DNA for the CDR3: TGTGCCAGCAATCGTCGACAGGGGGGAGATTCACCCCTCCACTTT. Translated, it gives CASNRRQGGDSPLHF.

The chain's CDR3 is CASSLVSQGAYCYTF. In DNA, the CDR3 is TGTGCCAGCAGCTTAGTCAGTCAGGGTGCATATTGCTACACCTTC. The chain couples TRBV11-3 to TRBJ1-2, with D perhaps TRBD1 (5 bases). Trimming pared 1 base from V and 9 bases from J, leaving 18 bases between. The CDR3 is 15 amino acids. Germline V CDR1 and CDR2: SGHNT, YENEEA.

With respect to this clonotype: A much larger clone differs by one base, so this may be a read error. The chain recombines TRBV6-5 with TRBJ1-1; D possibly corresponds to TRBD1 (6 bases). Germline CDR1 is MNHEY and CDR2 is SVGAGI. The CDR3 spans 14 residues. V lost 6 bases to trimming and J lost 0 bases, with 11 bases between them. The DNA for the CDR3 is TGTGCCAGCAGGTACGACAGGCTGAACACTGAAGCTTTCTTT. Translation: CASRYDRLNTEAFF.

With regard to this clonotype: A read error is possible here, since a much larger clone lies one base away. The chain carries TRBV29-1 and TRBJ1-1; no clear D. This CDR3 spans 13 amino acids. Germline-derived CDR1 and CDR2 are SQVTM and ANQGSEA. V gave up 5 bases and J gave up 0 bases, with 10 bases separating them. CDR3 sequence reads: CSVKGIMNTEAFF. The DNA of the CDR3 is TGCAGCGTTAAGGGTATCATGAACACTGAAGCTTTCTTT.

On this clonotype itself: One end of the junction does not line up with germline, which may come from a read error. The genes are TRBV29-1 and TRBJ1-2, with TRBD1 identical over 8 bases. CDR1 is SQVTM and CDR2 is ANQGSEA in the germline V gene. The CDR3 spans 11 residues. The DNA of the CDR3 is TGCAGCGTTCTTAGAGGGACAGGACCAAGCTTC. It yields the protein CSVLRGTGPSF.

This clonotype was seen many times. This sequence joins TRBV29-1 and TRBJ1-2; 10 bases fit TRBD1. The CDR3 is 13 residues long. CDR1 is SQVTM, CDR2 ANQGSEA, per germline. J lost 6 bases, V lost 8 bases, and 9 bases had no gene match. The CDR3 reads CSTQTGGGDGYTF. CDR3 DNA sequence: TGCAGCACTCAGACAGGGGGCGGGGATGGCTACACCTTC.

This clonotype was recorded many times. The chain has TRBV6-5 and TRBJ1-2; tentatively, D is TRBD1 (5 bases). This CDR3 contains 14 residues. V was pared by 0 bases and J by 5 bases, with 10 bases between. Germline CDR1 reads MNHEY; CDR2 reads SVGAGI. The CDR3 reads CASSYSTGQYGYTF. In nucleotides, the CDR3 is TGTGCCAGCAGTTACTCAACAGGTCAATATGGCTACACCTTC.

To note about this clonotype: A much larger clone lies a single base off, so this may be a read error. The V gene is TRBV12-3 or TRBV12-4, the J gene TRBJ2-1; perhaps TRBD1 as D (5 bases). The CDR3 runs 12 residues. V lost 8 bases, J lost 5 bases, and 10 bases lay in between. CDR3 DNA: TGTGCCAGCGGACACGATGACAATGAGCAGTTCTTC. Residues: CASGHDDNEQFF.

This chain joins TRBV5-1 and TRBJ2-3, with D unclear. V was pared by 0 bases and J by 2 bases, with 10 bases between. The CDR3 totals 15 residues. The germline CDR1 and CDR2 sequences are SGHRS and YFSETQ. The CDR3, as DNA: TGCGCCAGCAGCTTGGTCGCGGCGTCCACAGATACGCAGTATTTT. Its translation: CASSLVAASTDTQYF.

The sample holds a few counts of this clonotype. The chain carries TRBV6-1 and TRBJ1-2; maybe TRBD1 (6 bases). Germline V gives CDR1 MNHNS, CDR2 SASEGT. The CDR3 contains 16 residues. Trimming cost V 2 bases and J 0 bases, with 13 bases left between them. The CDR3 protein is CASSERNRVANYGYTF. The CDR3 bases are TGTGCCAGCAGTGAAAGAAACAGGGTAGCTAACTATGGCTACACCTTC.

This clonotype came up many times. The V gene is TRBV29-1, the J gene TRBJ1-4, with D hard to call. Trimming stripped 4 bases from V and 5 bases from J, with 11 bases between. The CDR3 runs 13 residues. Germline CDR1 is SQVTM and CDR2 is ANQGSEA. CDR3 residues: CSVAVSSNEKLFF. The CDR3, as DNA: TGCAGCGTTGCCGTTAGTAGCAATGAAAAACTGTTTTTT.

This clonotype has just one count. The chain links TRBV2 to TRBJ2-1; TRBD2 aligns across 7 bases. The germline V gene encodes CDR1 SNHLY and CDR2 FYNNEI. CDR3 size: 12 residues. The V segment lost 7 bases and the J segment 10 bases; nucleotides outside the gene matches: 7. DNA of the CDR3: TGTGCCAGCACTAGCGGAGGTCAGGAGCAGTTCTTC. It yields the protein CASTSGGQEQFF.

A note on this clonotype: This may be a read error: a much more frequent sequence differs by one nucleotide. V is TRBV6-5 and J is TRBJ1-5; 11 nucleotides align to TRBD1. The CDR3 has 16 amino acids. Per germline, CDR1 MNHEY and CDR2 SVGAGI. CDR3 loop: CVSKKGQGVRNQPQHF. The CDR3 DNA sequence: TGTGTCAGCAAAAAGGGACAGGGGGTGCGCAATCAGCCCCAGCATTTT.

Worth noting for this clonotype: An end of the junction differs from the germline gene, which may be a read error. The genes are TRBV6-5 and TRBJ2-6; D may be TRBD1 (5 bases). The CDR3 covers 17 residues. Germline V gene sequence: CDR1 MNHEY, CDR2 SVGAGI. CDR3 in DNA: TGTGCCAGCAGAAGGTTTAACCTCTTATCTGGGGCCAACGTCCTGATTTTC. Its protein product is CASRRFNLLSGANVLIF.

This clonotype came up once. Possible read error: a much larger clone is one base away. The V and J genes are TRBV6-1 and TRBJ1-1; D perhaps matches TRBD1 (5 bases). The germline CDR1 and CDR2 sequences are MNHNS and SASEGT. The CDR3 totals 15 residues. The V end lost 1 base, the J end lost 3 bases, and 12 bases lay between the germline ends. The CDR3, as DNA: TGTGCCAGCAGTGAAGGAAGGGGCCGGGACACTGAAGCTTTCTTT. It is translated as CASSEGRGRDTEAFF.

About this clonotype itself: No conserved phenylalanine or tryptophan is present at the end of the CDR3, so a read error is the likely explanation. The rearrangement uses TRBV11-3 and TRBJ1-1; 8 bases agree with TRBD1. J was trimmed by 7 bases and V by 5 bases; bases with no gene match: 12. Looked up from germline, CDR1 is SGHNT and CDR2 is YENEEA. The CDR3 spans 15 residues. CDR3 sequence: CASSLYLDREGEAFI. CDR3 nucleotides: TGTGCCAGCAGCCTCTACCTGGACAGGGAAGGTGAAGCTTTCATT.

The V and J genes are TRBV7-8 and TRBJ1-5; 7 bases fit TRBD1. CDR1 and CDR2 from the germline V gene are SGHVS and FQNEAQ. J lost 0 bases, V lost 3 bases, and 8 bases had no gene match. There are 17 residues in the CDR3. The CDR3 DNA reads TGTGCCAGCAGCTTGGGAAGACAGGGTTTTAGCAATCAGCCCCAGCATTTT. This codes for CASSLGRQGFSNQPQHF.

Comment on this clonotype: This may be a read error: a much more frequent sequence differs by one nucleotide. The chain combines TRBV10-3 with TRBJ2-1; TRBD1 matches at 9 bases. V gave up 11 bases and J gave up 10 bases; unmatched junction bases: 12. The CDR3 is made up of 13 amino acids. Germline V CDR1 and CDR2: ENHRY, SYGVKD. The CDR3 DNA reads TGTGCCGTCACCGCCGGGACAGGGCGAGAGCAGTTCTTC. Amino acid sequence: CAVTAGTGREQFF.

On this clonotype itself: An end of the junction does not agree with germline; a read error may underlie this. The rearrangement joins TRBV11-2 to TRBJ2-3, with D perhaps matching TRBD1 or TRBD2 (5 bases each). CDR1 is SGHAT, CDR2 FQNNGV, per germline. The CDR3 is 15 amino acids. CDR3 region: CVSSSQGFSAETQYF. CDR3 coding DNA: TGTGTCAGCAGCTCCCAGGGCTTTAGCGCAGAAACGCAGTATTTT.

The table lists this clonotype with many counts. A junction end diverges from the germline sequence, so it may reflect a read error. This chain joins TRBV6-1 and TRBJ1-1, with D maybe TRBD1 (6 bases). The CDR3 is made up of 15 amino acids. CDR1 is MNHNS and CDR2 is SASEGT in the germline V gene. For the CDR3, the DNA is TGTGCCAGCACTGAAATTTGGGCAGGGGCCACTGAAGCTTTCTTT. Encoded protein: CASTEIWAGATEAFF.

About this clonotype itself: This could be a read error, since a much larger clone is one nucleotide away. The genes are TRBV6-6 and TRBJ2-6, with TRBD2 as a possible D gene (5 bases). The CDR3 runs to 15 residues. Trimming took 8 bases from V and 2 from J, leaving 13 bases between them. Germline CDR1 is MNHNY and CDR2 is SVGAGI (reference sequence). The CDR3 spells CASYMERAGANVLTF. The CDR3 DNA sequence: TGTGCCAGCTACATGGAGAGGGCTGGGGCCAACGTCCTGACTTTC.